A selection of T cell receptor beta chains follows, all from one sample in a study of blood T cells in healthy people across ages. TCRdb called the 5' RACE reads again in MiXCR, with one record for every CDR3 protein. The repertoire includes approximately 880,000 distinct CDR3 sequences, about 44% of them detected once, and around an eighth sits in the top ten. Input material: blood. Source of these receptors: a man in his thirties or forties in good health. The CDR3 runs from the conserved cysteine through the conserved F or W. D genes are given only for firm matches. The size field is filled for only some rows; it gives once, few, many or a size class.

CDR3 DNA,CDR3 protein,clone size,D gene,V gene,J gene
TGTGCCAGCCAAACTTCGAGGGACACACTGGAGGAGACCCAGTACTTC,CASQTSRDTLEETQYF,few,.,TRBV12-3/TRBV12-4,TRBJ2-5
TGCAGCGTTTCCAGCCGGGGCCGGAACACGGAAGCTTTCTTT,CSVSSRGRNTEAFF,.,.,TRBV29-1,TRBJ1-1
TGCAGTGCAAACGGACAGGGTTCAACTAATGAAAAACTGTTTTTT,CSANGQGSTNEKLFF,.,TRBD1,TRBV20-1,TRBJ1-4
TGTGCCAGCAGGTCCGGGACTAGCTCCTACAATGAGCAGTTCTTC,CASRSGTSSYNEQFF,few,TRBD2,TRBV25-1,TRBJ2-1
TGTGCCAGCACCACCGGACTAGCGGGCCCCAGCGAGCAGTTCTTC,CASTTGLAGPSEQFF,few,TRBD2,TRBV27,TRBJ2-1
TGTGCCAGCAGCAAGGGTGGGACAGGGAAGCTCTACGAGCAGTACTTC,CASSKGGTGKLYEQYF,.,.,TRBV21-1,TRBJ2-7
TGCGCCAGCAGCCCCCCCGGGCTAGCGGGGGGCCCTAGCACAGATACGCAGTATTTT,CASSPPGLAGGPSTDTQYF,.,TRBD2,TRBV4-1,TRBJ2-3
TGTGCCAGCGGAAAGACAGGGACCTTTCGGAATTCACCCCTCCACTTT,CASGKTGTFRNSPLHF,.,TRBD1,TRBV6-5,TRBJ1-6
TGCGCCAGCAGCCCAGAGACAGCTAGCTACGAGCAGTACTTC,CASSPETASYEQYF,few,.,TRBV4-3,TRBJ2-7
TGTGCCAGCAGTTTTACCGGGGGCGGCTTTGGCTACACCTTC,CASSFTGGGFGYTF,.,.,TRBV12-3/TRBV12-4,TRBJ1-2
TGCGCCAGCAGCTGGGGACAGGGGGCCTACAATGAGCAGTACTTC,CASSWGQGAYNEQYF,few,TRBD1,TRBV5-1,TRBJ2-7